This entry describes one TCR beta chain. The antigen remains unidentified. This sample is drawn from a study of identical twins. Findings and caveats of the study: Twins shared out-of-frame alpha sequences with excess low generation probability. Sharing of beta out-of-frame sequences by twins showed a weaker excess.

MiXCR was run by TCRdb on the 5' RACE reads, yielding one entry per CDR3 protein. The data contain just under 550,000 distinct CDR3 sequences, 13% to 15% of them singletons. CDR3 size: 18 residues. CDR1 and CDR2 from the germline V gene are MDHEN and SYDVKM. J lost 1 base, V lost 5 bases, and 14 bases had no gene match. The sample also formed part of further work on yellow fever vaccine responses in identical twins.

Sequencing was carried out using CD4+ T cells sorted from blood. The rearrangement links TRBV28 to TRBJ2-1; TRBD2 aligns across 7 bases. The TCR was taken from a woman under 30 in good health. CDR3 nucleotide sequence: TGTGCCAGCAGTCTGGTGGGCGGGGGAACAAAATCCTACAATGAGCAGTTCTTC. Amino acids: CASSLVGGGTKSYNEQFF.